This T cell receptor (beta chain) stems from a study of T cell clonality in common variable immunodeficiency. General study results and limits: Compared with controls, CVID subjects had fewer shared TCRbeta clones. CVID subjects showed higher TCRbeta clonality than healthy controls.

This clone came up many times. Its antigen is not identified. Read sequence stops 3 residues before the CDR3 end, and the germline J gene provides the missing end. Germline assignment: CDR1 SGHNT and CDR2 YYREEE (reference sequence). This CDR3 contains 13 residues. The V and J ends lost 2 bases and 3 bases respectively, with 9 bases between them. Caucasian heritage predominated among both patients and controls. Here immunoSEQ multiplex PCR was the method, and the copy in TCRdb shows in-frame clones only, minus some. The sample yields under 45,000 clones, without any singletons. The rearrangement links TRBV5-4 to TRBJ2-7; D gene unclear. What was sequenced was peripheral blood mononuclear cells. The TCR comes from a person aged 18 to 75 in good health. The sequenced CDR3 bases are TGTGCCAGCAGCTTCTCTCCGGTCTACGAG. Translation: CASSFSPVYE. The full CDR3 protein is CASSFSPVYEQYF.